This T cell receptor (beta chain) originates from a study of cytomegalovirus exposure and HLA in healthy donors. In the study overall: The 120 validation repertoires used the same platform as the roughly 700 first-cohort repertoires (as reported by a later analysis).

Assay: immunoSEQ multiplex PCR; the TCRdb copy retains only in-frame clones and omits some. The table shows more than 90,000 clones, with 86% occurring only once. As for this clone: Its antigen remains unidentified.

Study-level points and caveats: According to a subsequent analysis, TCR clusters identified in the first cohort showed a tendency to co-occur across the 100 to 150 validation repertoires.

The CDR3 has 13 amino acids. V lost 5 bases, J lost 6 bases, and 6 bases stayed unmatched. Germline V gives CDR1 GTSNPN, CDR2 SVGIG (reference sequence). Material for sequencing was PBMCs. The chain employs TRBV30 and TRBJ1-4; 7 positions match TRBD1. The sequence derives from a man in his late teens or twenties in good health and CMV-seronegative. This CDR3 reads CAWVQGSDEKLFF. In nucleotides, the CDR3 is TGTGCCTGGGTACAGGGGTCGGATGAAAAACTGTTTTTT.